This T cell receptor (beta chain) was recorded in a study of multiple sclerosis patients with progressive multifocal leukoencephalopathy. The time point: approximately 12 months of natalizumab therapy. The germline gives CDR1 SEHNR, CDR2 FQNEAQ (reference sequence). The CDR3 runs 14 residues. Deletions cut 7 bases from V and 4 bases from J, with 13 bases between. The method was immunoSEQ multiplex PCR; TCRdb's version includes in-frame clones alone and lacks a portion of them. The sample lists some 25,000 clones; more than 85% were seen once. This sequence originates from a young man with multiple sclerosis. The J gene is TRBJ1-4, the V gene TRBV7-9; D gene unclear. The material was PBMCs, obtained from a patient treated with natalizumab. Here the CDR3 DNA reads TGTGCCAGCAACAAAGTCGGGTATAATGAAAAACTGTTTTTT. Its protein is CASNKVGYNEKLFF.